A few counts support the clone carrying this T cell receptor beta chain. The antigen remains undetermined. TCRdb re-derived calls from the RT-PCR reads in MiXCR, one entry per CDR3 protein. This table holds roughly 700,000 distinct CDR3 sequences, 14% found once. The data are from a study of response to subunit inactivated influenza vaccine. Study-wide findings and caveats: The authors put forward the suggestion that each seasonal influenza vaccination may bring in only a limited number of new T cells.

V dropped 3 bases and J dropped 8 bases, with 17 bases sitting between them. The CDR3 covers 14 residues. Germline V gene data show CDR1 as DFQATT and CDR2 as SNEGSKA (reference sequence). This specimen was PBMCs from blood, taken 14 to 15 days before vaccination. This TCR was recovered from a man aged 45-65 years who received an inactivated influenza vaccine. This chain connects TRBV20-1 to TRBJ2-1; maybe TRBD2 (7 bases). Here the CDR3 reads CSARRGGGRHEQFF. The CDR3, as DNA: TGCAGTGCTAGGAGAGGGGGGGGAAGGCATGAGCAGTTCTTC.